The 6 T cell receptor beta chains reported below all come from one sample, sequenced in a study of T cells in Graves' hyperthyroidism and ophthalmopathy (dated by TCRdb to about 2019). The method was multiplex PCR. The instrument was an Illumina HiSeq 2000. Amplification of TCR beta CDR3 regions was carried out from RNA transcripts. The first round of RT-PCR for the TCR CDR3 was performed with the HTBI primer set and the Qiagen OneStep RT-PCR kit. TCRdb trimmed the raw reads at Q25, called clones with MiXCR and kept productive beta chains. Identical CDR3 protein sequences are pooled into one entry, listed with their most common genes and DNA. A total of 660,000 or so distinct CDR3 sequences appear in this sample, less than 45% of them only once. The ten largest clones add up to approximately 6.8% of the sample. Sequencing was performed on peripheral blood or thyroid tissue (not recorded which). The receptors stem from an adult man with Graves' disease, either hyperthyroidism or ophthalmopathy (not recorded which).

This rearrangement joins TRBV7-3 to TRBJ2-2; possible D gene TRBD2, 6 bases. This CDR3 has 15 residues. Germline lookup yields CDR1 SGHTA and CDR2 FQGTGA. V lost 1 base, J lost 6 bases, and 12 bases lay in between. The CDR3 sequence is CASSLKGPGAGELFF. The CDR3 DNA reads as TGTGCCAGCAGCTTAAAGGGTCCGGGAGCCGGGGAGCTGTTTTTT.

Of note for this clonotype: Just one base apart from a much larger clone, this may be a read error. The rearrangement uses TRBV29-1 and TRBJ1-2; a possible D gene is TRBD1 (5 bases). The CDR3 totals 15 residues. Trimming removed 0 bases from V and 5 bases from J, with 16 bases in between. Germline V CDR1 and CDR2: SQVTM, ANQGSEA. The CDR3 loop is CSVEDGRGAPYGYTF. CDR3 DNA sequence: TGCAGCGTTGAAGATGGGAGGGGAGCACCTTATGGCTACACCTTC.

This chain uses TRBV15 with TRBJ1-6; unclear D gene. This CDR3 has 14 amino acids. Germline CDR1 is LNHNV and CDR2 is YYDKDF (reference sequence). V was trimmed by 5 bases and J by 9 bases, leaving 14 bases between them. Written as DNA, the CDR3 is TGTGCCACCAGCGAGAGACTGCTCGGTTCACCCCTCCACTTT. Protein sequence: CATSERLLGSPLHF.

This clonotype was recorded many times. J is TRBJ2-5 and V is TRBV20-1, with D maybe TRBD2 (5 bases). Germline V CDR1 and CDR2: DFQATT, SNEGSKA (reference sequence). This CDR3 is built from 13 residues. V lost 0 bases to trimming and J lost 4 bases, with 9 bases between them. The CDR3 sequence is CSARDRRVETQYF. The CDR3 region has the DNA TGCAGTGCTAGAGATCGGCGGGTAGAGACCCAGTACTTC.

V and J are TRBV20-1 and TRBJ2-5; 8 bases line up with TRBD1. Germline-derived CDR1 and CDR2 are DFQATT and SNEGSKA (reference sequence). The CDR3 has 15 residues. The V and J ends lost 2 bases and 5 bases, in that order; junction bases with no gene match: 10. The CDR3 DNA reads as TGCAGTGCTAGATCCGTCAGGGGGCGCGATGAGACCCAGTACTTC. It translates to CSARSVRGRDETQYF.

About this clonotype: Its ends do not fully match the called genes, so a read error is possible. J is TRBJ2-7 and V is TRBV4-1; 11 nucleotides match TRBD2. Germline V gene lookup returns CDR1 MGHRA and CDR2 YSYEKL. CDR3 length equals 16 residues. CDR3 region: CASSEEGLAALYEQYF. The DNA for the CDR3 is TGTGCCAGCAGTGAAGAGGGACTAGCGGCACTCTACGAGCAGTACTTC.